This T cell receptor (beta chain) was sequenced during a study of blood T cell repertoires in COVID-19. Overall study: COVID-19 samples from acute and convalescent phases originated in the United States, Italy and Spain. Nucleic acid was either cDNA or gDNA, and it came from T cells, B-cell-depleted T cells, or PBMCs.

CDR1 is SGHRS, CDR2 YFSETQ, per germline. Trimming stripped 0 bases from V and 3 bases from J, with 13 bases between. The CDR3 has 15 residues. Study processing details: It was from reference gene primer amplification that nucleated cell counts were estimated. Repertoires were generated with immunoSEQ multiplex PCR, while TCRdb's copy carries only in-frame clones and drops some. V and J calls and clone size come straight from that table; D and trimming were deduced from the DNA. The data contain about 200,000 clones, about 90% of them singletons. This TCR came from a woman aged 70-85 years with acute or convalescent COVID-19. The rearrangement links TRBV5-1 to TRBJ2-7, with TRBD2 as a possible D gene (5 bases). The sequencing input was peripheral blood. This CDR3 reads CASSLAPGYNYEQYF. CDR3 DNA: TGCGCCAGCAGCTTGGCGCCGGGATACAACTACGAGCAGTACTTC. Supplemented by reference TRBV5-1 and TRBJ2-7, the full variable domain reads KAGVTQTPRYLIKTRGQQVTLSCSPISGHRSVSWYQQTPGQGLQFLFEYFSETQRNKGNFPGRFSGRQFSNSRSEMNVSTLELGDSALYLCASSLAPGYNYEQYFGPGTRLTVT.